Included here is one T cell receptor beta chain sequence, with context. What this receptor recognizes is not known. No base quality information exists; no much larger clone differs at one position. Inclusive of the bounding cysteine and phenylalanine, the CDR3 is 13 residues long. Only the CDR3 portion is preserved as DNA: 39 bases, with reading frame beginning at the first base. The junction carries 6 bases between V and J, which are trimmed by 1 base and 3 bases respectively. The CDR1 and CDR2 encoded by the germline V gene are SGHAT and FQNNGV. In Seattle, one collaborating source enrolled patients while the infection was active and tracked those patients longitudinally over the course of disease. Each collaborating institution followed its own protocols to collect whole blood in K2EDTA tubes. For TCRbeta analysis, collaborator samples were shipped as frozen whole blood, as isolated PBMCs, or as DNA extracted from either sample type.

TCRbeta CDR3 regions were amplified from genomic DNA by means of the immunoSEQ Assay, a bias-controlled multiplex PCR. From the authors' description of their analysis: The number of nucleated cells in each sample was estimated from the amplification of reference gene primers within the assay. To quantify the absolute abundance of each unique TCRbeta CDR3 rearrangement, sequence reads were collapsed and filtered. For each sample, productive Simpson clonality was calculated as the square root of Simpson's diversity index over productive rearrangements. Drawn from immuneACCESS, this table holds only the in-frame rearrangements with V and J called that TCRdb kept. Clones are partly lost; checked studies trace under half to an unresolved V gene and leave the rest unexplained. V, J and clone size were drawn from that table, and D and trimming were deduced from the DNA. The sample table holds around 220,000 clones, of which around 83% were seen once. The ten most abundant clones make up 7% to 10% of the sample.

This sample is drawn from a study of blood T cell repertoires in COVID-19 (TCRdb year 2020). For the study in its entirety: Samples covering the acute and convalescent phases of COVID-19 were provided by collaborators in the United States, Italy and Spain. Samples were obtained from the ongoing ImmuneRACE study (first 160 participants) and from some 1,200 subjects provided by 6 global collaborators. The sample metadata nearly always contained a de-identified subject ID, COVID-19 status, age in years and sex. Where available, HLA class I and class II types were obtained from metadata supplied by the sample provider rather than from assay-based typing. Deeply sampled blood TCRbeta repertoires from subjects exposed to, actively infected with, or recovered from COVID-19 were included in the dataset. The material from the prospective study consisted of cDNA or gDNA derived from T cells, B-cell-depleted T cells, or PBMCs. The repertoires were released in a freely available public database intended as a resource for research on the immune response to SARS-CoV-2.

Study-wide findings and limitations: The amount of clinical and demographic metadata varied by source and participant and was provided uncurated.

Source material: peripheral blood. The clonotype was recovered from a woman older than 75 with COVID-19, enrolled during active disease. The V and J segments used are TRBV11-2 and TRBJ1-2, with TRBD1 tentatively as D gene (6 bases match). The CDR3 region: CASSLGQDYGYTF. The nucleotides are TGTGCCAGCAGCTTAGGACAGGACTATGGCTACACCTTC.